This T cell receptor beta chain was captured by sequencing in a study of T cell changes during pregnancy in multiple sclerosis. Data came from immunoSEQ multiplex PCR; TCRdb stores just in-frame clones and leaves some out. The sample holds tens of thousands of clones, roughly 92% seen once. V dropped 10 bases and J dropped 0; count of bases not matched to a gene: 11. This CDR3 is 16 amino acids long. CDR1 is MDHEN, CDR2 SYDVKM, per germline. Sequenced material: peripheral blood, taken in the third trimester of pregnancy. The genes are TRBV28 and TRBJ1-1, with 10 nucleotides matching TRBD1. This receptor was taken from a female donor in good health, enrolled as a control in a pregnancy study. As DNA, the CDR3 is TGTGCCACCCGACAGGGGGCTATCTCCATGAACACTGAAGCTTTCTTT. It codes for CATRQGAISMNTEAFF.